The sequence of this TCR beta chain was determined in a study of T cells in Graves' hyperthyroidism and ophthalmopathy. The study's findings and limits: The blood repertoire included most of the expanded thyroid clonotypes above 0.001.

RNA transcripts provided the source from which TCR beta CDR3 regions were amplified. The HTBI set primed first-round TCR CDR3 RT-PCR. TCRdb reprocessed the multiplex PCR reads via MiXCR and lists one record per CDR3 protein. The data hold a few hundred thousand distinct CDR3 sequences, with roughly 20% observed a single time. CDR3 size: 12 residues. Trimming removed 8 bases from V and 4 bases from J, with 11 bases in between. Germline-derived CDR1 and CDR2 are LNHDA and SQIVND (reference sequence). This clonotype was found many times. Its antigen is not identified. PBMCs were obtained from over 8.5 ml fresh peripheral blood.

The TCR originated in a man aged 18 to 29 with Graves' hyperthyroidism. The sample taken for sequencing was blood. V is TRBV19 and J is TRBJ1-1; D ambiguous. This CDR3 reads CASLRGLTEAFF. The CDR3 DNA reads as TGTGCCAGTCTTCGGGGTCTCACTGAAGCTTTCTTT.